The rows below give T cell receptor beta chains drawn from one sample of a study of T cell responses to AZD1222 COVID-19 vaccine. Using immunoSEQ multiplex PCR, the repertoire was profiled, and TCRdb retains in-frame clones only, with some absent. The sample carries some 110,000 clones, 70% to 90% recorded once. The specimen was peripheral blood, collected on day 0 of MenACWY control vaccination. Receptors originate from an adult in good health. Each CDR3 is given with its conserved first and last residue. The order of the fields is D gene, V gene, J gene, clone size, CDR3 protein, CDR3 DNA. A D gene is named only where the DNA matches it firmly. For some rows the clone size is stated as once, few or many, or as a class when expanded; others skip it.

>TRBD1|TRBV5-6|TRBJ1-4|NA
CASSSGNNRGEKLFF
TGTGCCAGCAGCTCGGGTAATAACAGGGGTGAAAAACTGTTTTTT
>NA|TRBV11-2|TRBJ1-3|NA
CASSSTPRGSRNTIYF
TGTGCCAGCAGCTCAACGCCCCGGGGCTCAAGAAACACCATATATTTT
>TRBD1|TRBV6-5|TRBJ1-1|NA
CASRYAGGVGTEAFF
TGTGCCAGCAGGTACGCAGGGGGCGTAGGCACTGAAGCTTTCTTT
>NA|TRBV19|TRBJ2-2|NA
CASSGRGAQTGELFF
TGTGCCAGTAGTGGTCGGGGGGCGCAGACCGGGGAGCTGTTTTTT
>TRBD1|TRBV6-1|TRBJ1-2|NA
CASSERRQGDYGYTF
TGTGCCAGCAGTGAAAGGAGACAGGGGGACTATGGCTACACCTTC
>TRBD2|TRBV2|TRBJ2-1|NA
CASEISGGLNEQFF
TGTGCCAGCGAAATTAGCGGGGGCCTCAATGAGCAGTTCTTC
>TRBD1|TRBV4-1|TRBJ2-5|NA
CASSRIQGAGETQYF
TGCGCCAGCAGCCGAATACAGGGGGCTGGAGAGACCCAGTACTTC
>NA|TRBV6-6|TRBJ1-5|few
CASSGSFYPLGSNQPQHF
TGTGCCAGCAGTGGATCCTTTTACCCCCTTGGTAGCAATCAGCCCCAGCATTTT
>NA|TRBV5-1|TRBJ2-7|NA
CASSLAGEPYEQYF
TGCGCCAGCAGCTTGGCGGGGGAACCCTACGAGCAGTACTTC
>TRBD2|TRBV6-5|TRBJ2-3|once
CASSHIAGGTQYF
TGTGCCAGCAGCCATATAGCGGGGGGGACGCAGTATTTT
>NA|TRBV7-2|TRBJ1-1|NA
CASSLSPGQIRAFF
TGTGCCAGCAGCTTGTCCCCAGGACAGATACGCGCTTTCTTT
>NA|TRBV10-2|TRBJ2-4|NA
CASSPSTGWRNIQYF
TGCGCCAGCTCCCCCTCGACAGGCTGGAGGAACATTCAGTACTTC
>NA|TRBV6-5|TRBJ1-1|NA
CASSYGGGTEAFF
TGTGCCAGCAGTTATGGGGGAGGTACTGAAGCTTTCTTT
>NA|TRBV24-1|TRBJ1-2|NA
CATSDPTVNYGYTF
TGTGCCACCAGTGACCCGACAGTGAACTATGGCTACACCTTC
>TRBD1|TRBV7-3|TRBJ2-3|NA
CASSFGQGTDTQYF
TGTGCCAGCAGCTTTGGACAGGGCACAGATACGCAGTATTTT
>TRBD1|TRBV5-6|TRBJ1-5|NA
CASSPWTGPYSNQPQHF
TGTGCCAGCAGCCCATGGACAGGCCCTTATAGCAATCAGCCCCAGCATTTT